The entry below describes one TCR beta chain. The specificity of this receptor is unknown. TCRdb records NextSeq 550 as the sequencer. The Human TCR Profiling Kit (MiLaboratory) was used to make UMI-labeled 5' RACE TRB cDNA libraries. The full amount of extracted RNA was used for cDNA synthesis, and the full amount of resulting cDNA was used for PCR amplification. Libraries were prepared in parallel with an identical number of PCR cycles. On the study's bioinformatics: With a minimum of two reads required per UMI, MIGEC and MiXCR pulled out about 50,000 +/- 10,000 unique UMI-labeled TRB cDNA molecules from each library. An average of approximately 40,000 +/- 10,000 functional in-frame TRB CDR3 nucleotide clonotypes without stop codons was found per library. After downsampling to 5000 UMI-labeled TRB molecules per sample, diversity metrics, including normalized Shannon-Wiener and Chao1, were computed in VDJtools. Clonotype-size-weighted physicochemical properties of the central five CDR3 residues (interaction energy, strength, volume and Kidera factor 4) were computed in VDJtools. TCRdb reprocessed the public reads and reports one entry per CDR3 protein sequence, without DNA. These V and J calls originate from TCRdb's pipeline instead of the authors' own analysis. This sample's clone table shows 100,000 or so distinct CDR3 sequences. The ten largest clonotypes hold around 1.7% of the sample.

For each CD8+ T cell subset, flow sorting was done in triplicate, and 300,000 to 350,000 cells per subset went directly into RLT lysis buffer. Naive CD8+ T cells were defined stringently as CD45RO-CCR7+CD27+CD95- to exclude memory contaminants. Using standard density gradient centrifugation, peripheral blood mononuclear cells were isolated from buffy coats. Naive CXCR3-negative and CXCR3-positive CD8+ T cells were flow-sorted on a FACSAria III. An RNeasy Mini Kit was used to extract total RNA from the sorted cells. This entry is derived from a study of CXCR3-negative and CXCR3-positive naive CD8 T cells (dated by TCRdb to the late 2010s). Some background on the complete study: In total, some 140 million TRB reads were obtained, which works out to roughly 1.5 +/- 0.3 million reads per library. Diversity and physicochemical repertoire analyses were performed on around twelve donors pooled from two independent experiments. For the TRBV-TRBJ cluster analysis, the naive subsets came from 5 donors, while the memory cells came from 3 donors. The paper's findings and limits, for the study overall: Because CXCR3 expression was partially decreased after cryopreservation, freshly isolated PBMCs were used for most assays. Because surface CD5, which is linked to self-reactivity in mice, was comparable between the naive subsets, TCR interaction strength was also inferred from TRB CDR3 physicochemical properties. Compared with CXCR3-negative naive cells, CXCR3-positive naive cells had TRB CDR3s with higher hydrophobicity (lower Kidera factor 4), lower energy, and higher strength and volume indices. TRBV-TRBJ usage was similar between naive CXCR3-negative and CXCR3-positive cells from the same donor, while memory cells showed distinct patterns. Comparably high repertoire diversity was found in both naive subsets, whereas much lower repertoire diversity was found in memory CD8+ T cells.

The CDR3, from cysteine to phenylalanine, totals 12 residues. DNA for this receptor is not on file. CDR1 and CDR2 (MNHEY, SVGEGT) derive from the germline V gene. The TCR originated in a human donor in good health. Some clones in this sample may be carry-over from other donors' samples. The sequenced sample consisted of naive CXCR3- CD8+ T cells from blood. The meaning of the sample's cell subset or site label: CD45RO-CCR7+CD27+CD95- naive CD8+ T cells lacking CXCR3 (TNR3-). The chain is encoded by TRBV6-2 or TRBV6-3 joined to TRBJ2-7. The CDR3 amino acid sequence is: CASSYSVGEQYF.